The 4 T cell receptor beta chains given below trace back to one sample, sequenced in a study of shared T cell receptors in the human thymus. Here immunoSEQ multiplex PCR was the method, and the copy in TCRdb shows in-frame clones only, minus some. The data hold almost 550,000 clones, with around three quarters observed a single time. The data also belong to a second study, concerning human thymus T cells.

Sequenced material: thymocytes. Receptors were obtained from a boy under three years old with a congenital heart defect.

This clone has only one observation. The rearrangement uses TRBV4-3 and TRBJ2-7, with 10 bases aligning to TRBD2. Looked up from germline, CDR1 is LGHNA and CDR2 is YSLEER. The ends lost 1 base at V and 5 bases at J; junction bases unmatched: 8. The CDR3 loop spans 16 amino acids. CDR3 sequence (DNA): TGCGCCAGCAGCCAAGCCCTAGCGGGAGTTAAGGACGAGCAGTACTTC. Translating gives CASSQALAGVKDEQYF.

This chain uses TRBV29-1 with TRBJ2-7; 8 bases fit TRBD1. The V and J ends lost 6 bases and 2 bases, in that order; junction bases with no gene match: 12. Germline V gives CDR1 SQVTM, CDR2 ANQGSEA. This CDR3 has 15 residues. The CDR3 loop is CSVPGQANQTYEQYF. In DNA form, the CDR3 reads TGCAGCGTCCCGGGACAGGCAAATCAGACCTACGAGCAGTACTTC.

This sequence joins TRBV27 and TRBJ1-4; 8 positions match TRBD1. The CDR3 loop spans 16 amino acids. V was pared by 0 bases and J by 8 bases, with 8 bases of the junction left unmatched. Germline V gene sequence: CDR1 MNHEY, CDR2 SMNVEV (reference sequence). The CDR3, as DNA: TGTGCCAGCAGTTTATCCGGCAGGGGGCGAGACGAAAAACTGTTTTTT. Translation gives CASSLSGRGRDEKLFF. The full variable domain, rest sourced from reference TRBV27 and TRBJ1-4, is EAQVTQNPRYLITVTGKKLTVTCSQNMNHEYMSWYRQDPGLGLRQIYYSMNVEVTDKGDVPEGYKVSRKEKRNFPLILESPSPNQTSLYFCASSLSGRGRDEKLFFGSGTQLSVL.

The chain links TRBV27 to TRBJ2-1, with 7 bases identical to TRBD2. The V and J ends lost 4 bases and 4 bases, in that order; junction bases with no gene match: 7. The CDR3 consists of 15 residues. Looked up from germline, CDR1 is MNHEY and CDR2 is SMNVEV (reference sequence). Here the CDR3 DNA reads TGTGCCAGCAGTTCGACTAGCCCCGGGTACAATGAGCAGTTCTTC. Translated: CASSSTSPGYNEQFF.